The subject of this entry is one TCR beta chain. The target antigen is unknown. This sample stems from a study of cytomegalovirus exposure and HLA in healthy donors. At the level of the study: From HLA-typed donors, an early data release held around 80 million unique TCRs. Study observations and caveats: When the data were analyzed later, several of the most significant clusters appeared to be linked to common viral pathogens.

Germline loops: CDR1 SEHNR, CDR2 FQNEAQ (reference sequence). The CDR3 extends over 14 amino acids. PCR employed 60 Vbeta and 13 Jbeta primers. Assay used: immunoSEQ multiplex PCR; TCRdb lists only in-frame clones, some missing. The sample table includes some 30,000 clones. What was sequenced was PBMCs. This TCR was sampled from a man aged 35 to 55 in good health and CMV-seronegative. The rearrangement uses TRBV7-9 and TRBJ2-5; 8 bases are shared with TRBD1. The end of the DNA is better explained by TRBJ2-7, so the J call may be wrong. CDR3 DNA sequence: TGTGCCAGCAGCGACAGGGGAATCGACTACGAGCAGTACTTC. Its translation is CASSDRGIDYEQYF.